The 14 T cell receptor beta chains given below trace back to one sample, sequenced in a study of T cell responses to AZD1222 COVID-19 vaccine (dated by TCRdb to 2020 to 2023). The library was generated by the immunoSEQ multiplex PCR assay. Sourced from immuneACCESS, this table was stored by TCRdb with only in-frame sequences that have V and J called. A share of the clones is absent; for the studies checked, an unresolved V gene accounts for under half, and the remainder has no known explanation. The sample contains about 94,000 clones, more than 70% of them found a single time. The top ten clones comprise about 14% of the sample. The sample's time point label, in plain terms: baseline before first vaccination. Sequencing was performed on peripheral blood, taken on day 0 of AZD1222 vaccination. The source is an adult in good health.

The chain recombines TRBV9 with TRBJ1-6; D gene uncertain. Germline values: CDR1 SGDLS, CDR2 YYNGEE. The CDR3 has 15 amino acids. Trimming took off 4 bases at V and 4 bases at J, with 12 bases between the two ends. CDR3 DNA: TGTGCCAGCAGCCCCTCGGGAGGATATAATTCACCCCTCCACTTT. This sequence encodes CASSPSGGYNSPLHF. The full variable domain, with the rest looked up from reference TRBV9 and TRBJ1-6, is DSGVTQTPKHLITATGQRVTLRCSPRSGDLSVYWYQQSLDQGLQFLIQYYNGEERAKGNILERFSAQQFPDLHSELNLSSLELGDSALYFCASSPSGGYNSPLHFGNGTRLTVT.

This sequence joins TRBV2 and TRBJ1-1, with D perhaps TRBD1 (6 bases). Per the germline V gene, CDR1 is SNHLY and CDR2 is FYNNEI. The ends were cut back, 6 bases at V and 1 base at J, with 15 bases in the middle. The CDR3 has 15 residues. CDR3: CASREQGTQNTEAFF. CDR3 nucleotides: TGTGCCAGCAGGGAACAGGGAACCCAGAACACTGAAGCTTTCTTT.

The CDR3 is CASSLGPGQGNEKLFF. Written as DNA, the CDR3 is TGCGCCAGCAGCTTGGGGCCGGGACAGGGAAATGAAAAACTGTTTTTT. The chain is built from TRBV5-1 and TRBJ1-4, with 9 bases that match TRBD1. V lost 0 bases and J lost 5; bases outside the gene matches: 5. The CDR3 extends over 16 amino acids. The germline V gene has CDR1 SGHRS and CDR2 YFSETQ. Using reference TRBV5-1 and TRBJ1-4 for the parts outside the CDR3, the full variable domain is KAGVTQTPRYLIKTRGQQVTLSCSPISGHRSVSWYQQTPGQGLQFLFEYFSETQRNKGNFPGRFSGRQFSNSRSEMNVSTLELGDSALYLCASSLGPGQGNEKLFFGSGTQLSVL.

DNA for the CDR3: TGTGCCTGGAGTCAGGGGGACAGGGGCCCTTTCTATGGCTACACCTTC. Residues: CAWSQGDRGPFYGYTF. This chain connects TRBV30 to TRBJ1-2; 10 bases align to TRBD1. Germline CDR1 GTSNPN, CDR2 SVGIG (reference sequence). CDR3 size: 16 residues. The trim removed 2 bases at V and 4 bases at J, leaving 10 bases unmatched.

The V and J genes are TRBV10-3 and TRBJ1-2; 9 bases map to TRBD1. Trimming took 3 bases from V and 4 from J; bases not matched to a gene: 12. CDR1 and CDR2 from the germline V gene are ENHRY and SYGVKD. This CDR3 contains 17 residues. In nucleotides, the CDR3 is TGTGCCATCAGTGATAGGGACAGGGCCCGTGGTGGCTATGGCTACACCTTC. Its protein product is CAISDRDRARGGYGYTF.

The gene calls are TRBV30 and TRBJ1-1; TRBD1 agrees at 7 bases. This CDR3 is built from 13 residues. After removal of 2 bases from V and 4 bases from J, the junction contained 4 bases not matched to a gene. The V gene's germline CDR1 is GTSNPN and CDR2 SVGIG (reference sequence). The CDR3 region is CAWSRQGGTEAFF. DNA for the CDR3: TGTGCCTGGAGTCGACAGGGCGGCACTGAAGCTTTCTTT.

V is TRBV28 and J is TRBJ2-5; 9 bases are a match to TRBD1. The CDR3 consists of 16 residues. With V trimmed by 5 bases and J by 2 bases, 9 bases remained unmatched. CDR1 is MDHEN and CDR2 is SYDVKM in the germline V gene. In DNA form, the CDR3 reads TGTGCCAGCAGTAGATACACAGGGGGCGAACAAGAGACCCAGTACTTC. Its protein product is CASSRYTGGEQETQYF.

The chain couples TRBV19 to TRBJ1-1; TRBD1 is a possible D gene (5 bases). Germline V gene data show CDR1 as LNHDA and CDR2 as SQIVND (reference sequence). The V end lost 7 bases, the J end lost 11 bases, and 26 bases lay between the germline ends. This CDR3 region has 15 residues. CDR3 sequence reads: CASTPRQQPPSAAFF. CDR3 DNA sequence: TGTGCCAGTACCCCCAGACAGCAACCCCCCTCGGCGGCTTTCTTT.

This rearrangement joins TRBV2 to TRBJ2-2; TRBD1 is a possible D gene (6 bases). V was shortened by 7 bases and J by 0 bases, with 12 bases between the two germline ends. The germline V gene encodes CDR1 SNHLY and CDR2 FYNNEI. CDR3 length equals 15 residues. Here the CDR3 DNA reads TGTGCCAGCACTTTGGACAGAGCGAACACCGGGGAGCTGTTTTTT. Translated, it gives CASTLDRANTGELFF.

This rearrangement joins TRBV2 to TRBJ2-7; tentative D call: TRBD2 (7 bases). V lost 8 bases and J lost 5, with 19 bases in between. The CDR3 runs 14 residues. Looked up from germline, CDR1 is SNHLY and CDR2 is FYNNEI. The CDR3 nucleotides are TGTGCCAGCTTCGGGGGGCCCGCTGGCGACGAGCAGTACTTC. It encodes CASFGGPAGDEQYF.

This clone was seen more than once but under ten times. The gene calls are TRBV24-1 and TRBJ2-1, with 7 bases fitting TRBD2. This CDR3 is built from 16 residues. J gave up 0 bases and V 4 bases, and 5 bases lay outside the gene matches. Germline CDR1 reads KGHDR; CDR2 reads SFDVKD. In DNA, the CDR3 is TGTGCCACCAGTGACGCCGGGAGGAGCTCCTACAATGAGCAGTTCTTC. Translation: CATSDAGRSSYNEQFF.

Written as DNA, the CDR3 is TGTGCCAGTAGTATAGGGAGACAGGGCTATGGCTACACCTTC. Protein product: CASSIGRQGYGYTF. The chain has TRBV19 and TRBJ1-2; 7 bases agree with TRBD1. This CDR3 is built from 14 residues. CDR1 and CDR2 from the germline V gene are LNHDA and SQIVND (reference sequence). J gave up 4 bases and V 1 base, and 3 bases lay outside the gene matches.

This sequence joins TRBV6-5 and TRBJ2-1; D possibly corresponds to TRBD2 (6 bases). The V end was cut by 6 bases, the J end by 7 bases, with 16 bases between. Germline V gene sequence: CDR1 MNHEY, CDR2 SVGAGI. This CDR3 comprises 14 residues. DNA of the CDR3: TGTGCCAGCAGGGAGCGGGCGGTGTGGAATGAGCAGTTCTTC. Protein product: CASRERAVWNEQFF.

This chain links TRBV29-1 with TRBJ1-1, with TRBD1 matching 9 bases. The CDR3 is 14 residues long. CDR1 is SQVTM and CDR2 is ANQGSEA in the germline V gene. V lost 5 bases, J lost 3 bases, and 7 bases stayed unmatched. DNA of the CDR3: TGCAGCGTTCGAAACCGGGACAGGGACACTGAAGCTTTCTTT. It encodes CSVRNRDRDTEAFF.